The 28 T cell receptor beta chains below come from one sample, sequenced in a study of Ad26.COV2.S vaccination and SARS-CoV-2 variants. TCRdb keeps only in-frame clones here, not all; method: immunoSEQ multiplex PCR. Among approximately 340,000 clones, roughly 84% were seen once, and the ten largest hold 2.5% to 3.5%. The sample's treatment: 19 received Ad26.COV2.S at low or high dose, single or two shots; about 5 received placebo; per-sample allocation not given. Vaccine and placebo recipients were sampled on day 63 after the first injection. Here the sequenced sample was peripheral blood, taken in a trial of Ad26.COV2.S vaccine versus placebo. The origin of the receptors is a person between 18 and 65 years old who received the Ad26.COV2.S COVID-19 vaccine or a placebo.

J is TRBJ1-2 and V is TRBV14; D gene uncertain. The V end lost 0 bases, the J end lost 6 bases, and 11 bases lay between the germline ends. From germline, CDR1 is SGHDN and CDR2 FVKESK. The length of the CDR3 is 14 residues. CDR3 DNA: TGTGCCAGCAGCCAAGAACTCCTCCCCAATGGCTACACCTTC. As protein: CASSQELLPNGYTF. The whole variable domain, filled in from reference TRBV14 and TRBJ1-2, reads EAGVTQFPSHSVIEKGQTVTLRCDPISGHDNLYWYRRVMGKEIKFLLHFVKESKQDESGMPNNRFLAERTGGTYSTLKVQPAELEDSGVYFCASSQELLPNGYTFGSGTRLTVV.

Concerning this clone itself: Other DNA sequences within the sample encode an identical CDR3. V is TRBV18 and J is TRBJ1-5, with no clear D. Germline lookup yields CDR1 KGHSH and CDR2 LQKENI. The CDR3 runs to 13 residues. V was cut by 2 bases and J by 1 base, with 3 bases left in between. The CDR3, as DNA: TGTGCCAGCTCACCAGCCAGCAATCAGCCCCAGCATTTT. It specifies CASSPASNQPQHF.

The chain uses TRBV27 and TRBJ2-1; a possible D gene is TRBD1 (5 bases). The CDR3 covers 16 residues. V was pared by 5 bases and J by 1 base, with 15 bases between. CDR1 is MNHEY and CDR2 is SMNVEV in the germline V gene (reference sequence). The CDR3 DNA is TGTGCCAGCAGTCCAACCTCCAGGGATTCCTACAATGAGCAGTTCTTC. It encodes CASSPTSRDSYNEQFF.

The V gene is TRBV27, the J gene TRBJ2-1, with D possibly being TRBD2 (6 bases). CDR1 is MNHEY and CDR2 is SMNVEV in the germline V gene (reference sequence). The CDR3 totals 15 residues. Deletions cut 2 bases from V and 5 bases from J, with 13 bases between. The CDR3 region has the DNA TGTGCCAGCAGTTTAGGTGCGGGACTCAACAATGAGCAGTTCTTC. Amino acids: CASSLGAGLNNEQFF.

CDR3 loop: CASRARQGAVYGYTF. CDR3 sequence (DNA): TGTGCCAGCAGAGCCCGACAGGGGGCGGTCTATGGCTACACCTTC. The genes are TRBV2 and TRBJ1-2; 10 nucleotides match TRBD1. CDR1 is SNHLY, CDR2 FYNNEI, per germline. The CDR3 is 15 residues long. The V and J ends lost 6 bases and 4 bases, in that order; junction bases with no gene match: 8.

The chain has TRBV5-1 and TRBJ2-7; 9 positions agree with TRBD1. The CDR3 is made up of 14 amino acids. Germline-derived CDR1 and CDR2 are SGHRS and YFSETQ. J was trimmed by 0 bases and V by 4 bases; bases with no gene match: 2. DNA of the CDR3: TGCGCCAGCAGCACGACAGGGGGCTCCTACGAGCAGTACTTC. Its protein product is CASSTTGGSYEQYF.

A few counts support this clone. The chain combines TRBV4-1 with TRBJ2-2; D uncertain. V was pared by 4 bases and J by 7 bases, with 10 bases between. The CDR3 covers 13 residues. Germline V CDR1 and CDR2: MGHRA, YSYEKL. The CDR3 DNA reads TGCGCCAGCAGCCTTACCGTGGTCGGGGAGCTGTTTTTT. Protein sequence: CASSLTVVGELFF.

The genes are TRBV29-1 and TRBJ1-1, with D uncertain. Germline values: CDR1 SQVTM, CDR2 ANQGSEA. The CDR3 extends over 13 amino acids. The V end was cut by 6 bases, the J end by 6 bases, with 17 bases between. CDR3 nucleotide sequence: TGCAGCGTAAAGGACTTTACGAGCGCTGAAGCTTTCTTT. It encodes CSVKDFTSAEAFF.

V gene TRBV28 combines with J gene TRBJ1-2; the D is unclear. CDR3 length: 14 residues. Germline assignment: CDR1 MDHEN and CDR2 SYDVKM. The ends were cut back, 7 bases at V and 4 bases at J, with 16 bases in the middle. In DNA form, the CDR3 reads TGTGCCAGCAAGGCGAGGCGTCAAATCTATGGCTACACCTTC. Encoded protein: CASKARRQIYGYTF.

This clone was observed a few times. This chain connects TRBV12-3 or TRBV12-4 to TRBJ2-1; D is ambiguous. The CDR3 loop spans 13 amino acids. Trimming shortened V by 6 bases and J by 9 bases, and 15 bases separated the two germline ends. CDR3 DNA: TGTGCCAGCAGCCCCAGATTACTCGGTGAGCAGTTCTTC. This gives the protein CASSPRLLGEQFF.

The genes are TRBV18 and TRBJ2-7; 12 bases are shared with TRBD2. Germline-derived CDR1 and CDR2 are KGHSH and LQKENI. The CDR3 is 17 residues long. Trimming took 6 bases from V and 2 from J; bases not matched to a gene: 11. The CDR3 reads CASSYRTSGKGAYEQYF. The DNA of the CDR3 is TGTGCCAGCTCCTACCGGACTAGCGGGAAAGGGGCCTACGAGCAGTACTTC.

The chain joins TRBV2 to TRBJ2-1; 8 bases align to TRBD1. The CDR3 is made up of 15 amino acids. V was clipped by 6 bases and J by 8 bases; unmatched bases: 12. From germline, CDR1 is SNHLY and CDR2 FYNNEI. Written as DNA, the CDR3 is TGTGCCAGCAGCGGTGACAGGGGCCCCAGAGATGAGCAGTTCTTC. It specifies CASSGDRGPRDEQFF.

The chain employs TRBV6-6 and TRBJ2-5; tentative D call: TRBD1 (6 bases). The CDR3 runs to 16 residues. V lost 0 bases, J lost 2 bases, and 13 bases lay in between. Looked up from germline, CDR1 is MNHNY and CDR2 is SVGAGI (reference sequence). The CDR3 DNA reads as TGTGCCAGCAGTTACTCCCCGGGACAAAGACAAGAGACCCAGTACTTC. It encodes CASSYSPGQRQETQYF.

This clone appeared a few times. The V and J genes are TRBV19 and TRBJ1-2; the match to TRBD1 covers 9 bases. CDR3 length: 16 amino acids. Trimming at V came to 1 base and at J to 7 bases, leaving 10 bases not matched to a gene. Germline loops: CDR1 LNHDA, CDR2 SQIVND (reference sequence). The CDR3 DNA sequence: TGTGCCAGTAGTATAGGCCTGGGACAGGGACATCGTGGCTACACCTTC. Amino acid sequence: CASSIGLGQGHRGYTF.

The chain uses TRBV6-2 or TRBV6-3 and TRBJ1-1; 7 nucleotides agree with TRBD1. Per germline, CDR1 MNHEY and CDR2 SVGEGT. The trim removed 2 bases at V and 1 base at J, leaving 4 bases unmatched. This CDR3 region has 15 residues. CDR3 in amino acids: CASSYGTVTNTEAFF. The CDR3 region has the DNA TGTGCCAGCAGTTACGGGACAGTTACGAACACTGAAGCTTTCTTT.

This clone is medium-sized in the sample. The genes are TRBV14 and TRBJ2-3; TRBD2 matches at 10 bases. Germline CDR1 is SGHDN and CDR2 is FVKESK. Trimming at V came to 8 bases and at J to 6 bases, leaving 17 bases not matched to a gene. This CDR3 region has 17 residues. The CDR3 protein is CASSAQTPSGGWDTQYF. CDR3 coding DNA: TGTGCCAGCTCCGCACAAACCCCTAGCGGGGGTTGGGATACGCAGTATTTT.

This clone was observed a single time. The gene calls are TRBV10-1 and TRBJ2-1; 7 nucleotides align to TRBD1. J was trimmed by 1 base and V by 5 bases; bases with no gene match: 2. The germline CDR1 and CDR2 sequences are WNHNN and SYGVQD (reference sequence). The CDR3 is made up of 14 amino acids. The DNA of the CDR3 is TGCGCCAGCAGTAAACAGGGGTCCTACAATGAGCAGTTCTTC. Protein sequence: CASSKQGSYNEQFF.

The genes are TRBV7-8 and TRBJ1-3, with a tentative D call TRBD1 (5 bases). The CDR3 runs 16 residues. V was shortened by 4 bases and J by 2 bases, with 15 bases between the two germline ends. Germline assignment: CDR1 SGHVS and CDR2 FQNEAQ. Here the CDR3 reads CASSSLGVGAGNTIYF. In DNA form, the CDR3 reads TGTGCCAGCAGCTCCCTTGGGGTGGGGGCTGGAAACACCATATATTTT. The complete variable domain, with remaining parts taken from reference TRBV7-8 and TRBJ1-3, reads GAGVSQSPRYKVAKRGQDVALRCDPISGHVSLFWYQQALGQGPEFLTYFQNEAQLDKSGLPSDRFFAERPEGSVSTLKIQRTQQEDSAVYLCASSSLGVGAGNTIYFGEGSWLTVV.

As DNA, the CDR3 is TGTGCCAGCACAGTGAGAGGGGGCATCTCCTATAATTCACCCCTCCACTTT. Its protein product is CASTVRGGISYNSPLHF. This chain uses TRBV2 with TRBJ1-6, with TRBD1 identical over 7 bases. There are 17 residues in the CDR3. Germline lookup yields CDR1 SNHLY and CDR2 FYNNEI. J was trimmed by 0 bases and V by 7 bases; bases with no gene match: 9.

For the CDR3, the DNA is TGTGCCAGCAGCTTCATCGGGGAAACTAATGAAAAACTGTTTTTT. Translating it yields CASSFIGETNEKLFF. The chain employs TRBV5-5 and TRBJ1-4; D is ambiguous. CDR3 length equals 15 residues. Germline V gene lookup returns CDR1 SGHKS and CDR2 YYEKEE (reference sequence). V lost 2 bases, J lost 1 base, and 9 bases lay in between.

This chain uses TRBV27 with TRBJ2-7; D possibly corresponds to TRBD2 (7 bases). Deletions cut 5 bases from V and 2 bases from J, with 13 bases between. Germline CDR1 is MNHEY and CDR2 is SMNVEV (reference sequence). CDR3 length: 14 residues. The CDR3, as DNA: TGTGCCAGCAGTAGGAGGGGGGGGGCCTACGAGCAGTACTTC. This translates into CASSRRGGAYEQYF.

V gene TRBV4-3 combines with J gene TRBJ1-2; D is possibly TRBD1 (5 bases). V was trimmed by 1 base and J by 0 bases, leaving 12 bases between them. The CDR3 runs 16 residues. Germline CDR1 reads LGHNA; CDR2 reads YSLEER. CDR3 coding DNA: TGCGCCAGCAGCCAAGGTCGTTCAGGGTCTAACTATGGCTACACCTTC. This encodes CASSQGRSGSNYGYTF.

This sequence joins TRBV27 and TRBJ1-4, with unresolved D. This CDR3 is built from 17 residues. The V gene's germline CDR1 is MNHEY and CDR2 SMNVEV (reference sequence). Trimming removed 0 bases from V and 7 bases from J, with 18 bases in between. The chain's CDR3 is CASSLSWEMRDSEKLFF. The CDR3 coding sequence is TGTGCCAGCAGTTTATCATGGGAGATGAGGGATAGTGAAAAACTGTTTTTT.

Points on this clone: One end of the junction does not line up with germline, which may come from a read error. This sequence joins TRBV18 and TRBJ2-7; TRBD1 matches at 7 bases. The germline V gene encodes CDR1 KGHSH and CDR2 LQKENI. The CDR3 extends over 14 amino acids. The CDR3 protein is CASSAPGQPYEQYF. The CDR3 DNA follows: TGTGCCAGCTCAGCACCGGGACAGCCCTACGAGCAGTACTTC.

The V gene is TRBV5-1, the J gene TRBJ2-3, with D possibly TRBD2 on 6 matching bases. The CDR3 is made up of 15 amino acids. CDR1 and CDR2 from the germline V gene are SGHRS and YFSETQ. V was clipped by 4 bases and J by 0 bases, with 12 bases between them. The CDR3 region is CASSGGLTSTDTQYF. The CDR3 nucleotides read TGCGCCAGCAGCGGGGGACTGACTAGCACAGATACGCAGTATTTT.

This chain links TRBV14 with TRBJ2-7; 7 bases are shared with TRBD1. The germline V gene encodes CDR1 SGHDN and CDR2 FVKESK. This CDR3 has 13 residues. V lost 4 bases and J lost 1; bases outside the gene matches: 1. CDR3 amino acids: CASSRTGSYEQYF. The CDR3 DNA reads as TGTGCCAGCAGCCGGACAGGTTCCTACGAGCAGTACTTC.

The chain links TRBV10-3 to TRBJ2-7; no definite D call. The V end lost 0 bases, the J end lost 6 bases, and 18 bases lay between the germline ends. Germline V gene sequence: CDR1 ENHRY, CDR2 SYGVKD. The CDR3 consists of 16 residues. CDR3 region: CAISESVRSPAPEQYF. CDR3 DNA sequence: TGTGCCATCAGTGAGTCCGTGAGATCCCCTGCCCCCGAGCAGTACTTC.

CDR3 coding DNA: TGTGCCACCAGAAGCGGGAGGGACTACACAGATACGCAGTATTTT. Protein: CATRSGRDYTDTQYF. The chain joins TRBV24-1 to TRBJ2-3; 10 bases match TRBD2. V dropped 7 bases and J dropped 2; count of bases not matched to a gene: 5. This CDR3 has 15 residues. In germline, CDR1 is KGHDR, CDR2 SFDVKD.